These 12 T cell receptor beta chains originate from one sample sequenced in a study of blood T cell repertoires in COVID-19 (TCRdb year 2020). Library construction relied on the immunoSEQ multiplex PCR assay. TCRdb mirrors the immuneACCESS table, restricted to in-frame sequences. Some clones are absent from its copies; in checked studies, under half trace to an unresolved V gene, and the reason for the others is unknown. The sample profile shows 14,000 to 15,000 clones; 85% to 95% of them were found once. The biggest ten clones account for around 8% of the sample. The sample comprised peripheral blood. The origin of the receptors is a human donor with active COVID-19. The donor label of this sample is uncertain.

V gene TRBV6-5 combines with J gene TRBJ1-1, with a possible D match to TRBD1 (5 bases). The CDR3 contains 15 residues. The V end lost 0 bases, the J end lost 4 bases, and 12 bases lay between the germline ends. Germline assignment: CDR1 MNHEY and CDR2 SVGAGI. The CDR3 DNA reads as TGTGCCAGCAGTTACTCGGACACCTTGGGCACTGAAGCTTTCTTT. Its protein product is CASSYSDTLGTEAFF.

The rearrangement uses TRBV19 and TRBJ2-5; D is perhaps TRBD2 (6 bases). Germline V gives CDR1 LNHDA, CDR2 SQIVND (reference sequence). The V end was cut by 9 bases, the J end by 5 bases, with 10 bases between. This CDR3 region has 11 residues. The CDR3 DNA sequence: TGTGCCAGCCGACTAGGGGAGACCCAGTACTTC. Amino acid sequence: CASRLGETQYF. The full variable domain, completed using reference TRBV19 and TRBJ2-5, is DGGITQSPKYLFRKEGQNVTLSCEQNLNHDAMYWYRQDPGQGLRLIYYSQIVNDFQKGDIAEGYSVSREKKESFPLTVTSAQKNPTAFYLCASRLGETQYFGPGTRLLVL.

The CDR3, as DNA: TGTGCCAGCAGCCCGGTGGGGGGTGGTGATACGCAGTATTTT. Translation: CASSPVGGGDTQYF. The chain links TRBV6-6 to TRBJ2-3, with a possible D match to TRBD2 (6 bases). Germline loops: CDR1 MNHNY, CDR2 SVGAGI (reference sequence). V gave up 6 bases and J gave up 6 bases, with 16 bases separating them. The CDR3 totals 14 residues.

In DNA, the CDR3 is TGTGCCAGTAGTATAGGGGGGACTAGCGTCAAAGAGACCCAGTACTTC. It yields the protein CASSIGGTSVKETQYF. The chain combines TRBV19 with TRBJ2-5; TRBD2 agrees at 10 bases. The V gene end was trimmed by 1 base and the J gene end by 3 bases; junction bases not matched to a gene: 5. Germline assignment: CDR1 LNHDA and CDR2 SQIVND (reference sequence). The CDR3 loop spans 16 amino acids.

The chain uses TRBV9 and TRBJ2-7; D is possibly TRBD2 (5 bases). The CDR3 consists of 14 residues. V lost 0 bases to trimming and J lost 2 bases, with 9 bases between them. Germline V gives CDR1 SGDLS, CDR2 YYNGEE. In nucleotides, the CDR3 is TGTGCCAGCAGCGTAGGAAGCGGTCCCTACGAGCAGTACTTC. It specifies CASSVGSGPYEQYF.

This rearrangement joins TRBV28 to TRBJ1-2; 7 positions match TRBD1. Germline assignment: CDR1 MDHEN and CDR2 SYDVKM. The CDR3 loop spans 13 amino acids. Trimming removed 4 bases from V and 4 bases from J; junction bases left unmatched: 3. This CDR3 reads CASSSGQRYGYTF. CDR3 nucleotides: TGTGCCAGCAGTTCGGGACAGCGCTATGGCTACACCTTC.

The genes are TRBV19 and TRBJ2-6; 9 bases align to TRBD1. The CDR3 has 17 residues. Germline CDR1 is LNHDA and CDR2 is SQIVND (reference sequence). After removal of 7 bases from V and 0 bases from J, the junction contained 7 bases not matched to a gene. CDR3 region: CASTLGQGPSGANVLTF. The DNA of the CDR3 is TGTGCCAGTACCCTGGGACAGGGCCCCTCTGGGGCCAACGTCCTGACTTTC.

The V call is TRBV29-1, the J call TRBJ1-5; a weak D match, TRBD1 (6 bases). CDR3 size: 11 residues. Trimming shortened V by 7 bases and J by 5 bases, and 9 bases separated the two germline ends. Germline V gives CDR1 SQVTM, CDR2 ANQGSEA. The CDR3 spells CSGGGHQPQHF. The DNA for the CDR3 is TGCAGCGGGGGGGGGCATCAGCCCCAGCATTTT. The whole variable domain, remainder taken from reference TRBV29-1 and TRBJ1-5, is SAVISQKPSRDICQRGTSLTIQCQVDSQVTMMFWYRQQPGQSLTLIATANQGSEATYESGFVIDKFPISRPNLTFSTLTVSNMSPEDSSIYLCSGGGHQPQHFGDGTRLSIL.

The chain combines TRBV5-4 with TRBJ1-2; D is ambiguous. The CDR3 contains 13 residues. The germline V gene encodes CDR1 SGHNT and CDR2 YYREEE (reference sequence). The V end lost 4 bases, the J end lost 4 bases, and 11 bases lay between the germline ends. The CDR3 nucleotides read TGTGCCAGCAGCACACTCGGGGTCTATGGCTACACCTTC. Encoded protein: CASSTLGVYGYTF. Combining the CDR3 with reference TRBV5-4 and TRBJ1-2 gives the whole variable domain ETGVTQSPTHLIKTRGQQVTLRCSSQSGHNTVSWYQQALGQGPQFIFQYYREEENGRGNFPPRFSGLQFPNYSSELNVNALELDDSALYLCASSTLGVYGYTFGSGTRLTVV.

The chain carries TRBV7-9 and TRBJ2-1; TRBD2 aligns across 8 bases. Germline CDR1 reads SEHNR; CDR2 reads FQNEAQ (reference sequence). CDR3 length equals 14 residues. Trimming removed 4 bases from V and 3 bases from J; junction bases left unmatched: 2. The CDR3 DNA is TGTGCCAGCAGCTCCAGCGGGAGCTACAATGAGCAGTTCTTC. Encoded protein: CASSSSGSYNEQFF. Based on the CDR3 plus reference TRBV7-9 and TRBJ2-1, the full variable domain is DTGVSQNPRHKITKRGQNVTFRCDPISEHNRLYWYRQTLGQGPEFLTYFQNEAQLEKSRLLSDRFSAERPKGSFSTLEIQRTEQGDSAMYLCASSSSGSYNEQFFGPGTRLTVL.

The chain links TRBV7-8 to TRBJ1-2; D remains unclear. Germline CDR1 and CDR2: SGHVS and FQNEAQ. V was shortened by 0 bases and J by 0 bases, with 14 bases between the two germline ends. This CDR3 contains 17 residues. The DNA of the CDR3 is TGTGCCAGCAGCTTAGCAGTCGTGTGGGCAGCTAACTATGGCTACACCTTC. As protein: CASSLAVVWAANYGYTF.

The chain recombines TRBV10-1 with TRBJ2-2; tentatively, D is TRBD1 (5 bases). The CDR3 totals 14 residues. The germline V gene has CDR1 WNHNN and CDR2 SYGVQD (reference sequence). V lost 0 bases, J lost 7 bases, and 9 bases lay in between. This CDR3 is CASSESTDHGELFF. DNA of the CDR3: TGCGCCAGCAGTGAGTCGACAGATCACGGGGAGCTGTTTTTT.